The clone carrying this T cell receptor (beta chain) came up a few times. Antigen specificity is unknown. This CDR3 is built from 12 residues. CDR1 is SGHRS and CDR2 is YFSETQ in the germline V gene. The germline V and J ends were trimmed by 4 bases and 7 bases, with 11 bases remaining between them. The sample originates from a study of early T cells in non-severe SARS-CoV-2 infection. Turning to the study itself: Sequencing used unsorted whole-blood bulk RNA, so chains lack pairing. General study results and limits: CD4 and private specificities were missed by VDJdb matching, which favored anti-spike CD8 responses.

In the library, individual cDNA molecules carried attached unique molecular identifiers. Using its own MiXCR run on the 5' RACE reads, TCRdb lists one record per CDR3 protein. The sample records approximately 110,000 distinct CDR3 sequences, about 15% being singletons. The source material was whole blood. The receptor's source is an adult who was a healthcare worker with PCR-confirmed SARS-CoV-2 infection or an uninfected control (not recorded which). The genes are TRBV5-1 and TRBJ2-5; D is perhaps TRBD1 or TRBD2 (5 bases each). The DNA for the CDR3 is TGCGCCAGCAGCGTGGGGGAAGTGACCCAGTACTTC. This sequence encodes CASSVGEVTQYF.